Described below is a single T cell receptor beta chain sequence and its context. From germline, CDR1 is KGHSH and CDR2 LQKENI. This CDR3 has 14 amino acids. The ends lost 1 base at V and 5 bases at J; junction bases unmatched: 1. Sequencing was performed with immunoSEQ multiplex PCR; in TCRdb, only in-frame clones are kept and a portion is missing. Found here are around 60,000 clones, around 52% of them singletons; the top ten hold roughly 15%. The data belong to a study of cytotoxic CD8 clonotypes in ibrutinib-treated CLL. The source was PBMCs, collected after 12 months of ibrutinib treatment. The genes are TRBV18 and TRBJ2-5, with 10 positions matching TRBD1. The TCR sequence derives from a human donor with chronic lymphocytic leukemia. The CDR3 DNA reads TGTGCCAGCTCACCACAGGGACAGGGGGAGACCCAGTACTTC. It encodes CASSPQGQGETQYF.